A single sample gave rise to the 18 T cell receptor beta chains below, sequenced in a study of identifying expanded T cells in peripheral blood (dated by TCRdb to between 2019 and 2020). The protocol used for the library was the immunoSEQ multiplex PCR assay. This is the immuneACCESS table as TCRdb keeps it, with only in-frame sequences that have V and J called. A part of the clones is gone; compared with another copy, unresolved V genes explain less than half, and the rest is unexplained. In all, the sample holds about 85,000 clones, and about nine tenths of those were seen once. The top ten constitute around 2.8% of the sample. The sequencing sample was made of blood. These receptors came from a person between 18 and 75 years old in good health.

This rearrangement joins TRBV5-1 to TRBJ2-7; D is perhaps TRBD1 (6 bases). Germline CDR1 reads SGHRS; CDR2 reads YFSETQ. Trimming took 1 base from V and 3 from J, leaving 14 bases between them. This CDR3 has 15 residues. The CDR3 is CASSLRLDSLYEQYF. The CDR3, as DNA: TGCGCCAGCAGCTTGAGGTTGGACAGTCTCTACGAGCAGTACTTC.

The rearrangement links TRBV7-2 to TRBJ2-7, with 8 bases lining up with TRBD2. Trimming took 3 bases from V and 0 from J; bases not matched to a gene: 7. The CDR3 is made up of 16 amino acids. Germline CDR1 and CDR2: SGHTA and FQGNSA. CDR3 in DNA: TGTGCCAGCAGCTTGGCGAGCGGGAGTGGCTCCTACGAGCAGTACTTC. It specifies CASSLASGSGSYEQYF.

The rearrangement links TRBV10-3 to TRBJ1-2; D is possibly TRBD1 (6 bases). The CDR3 extends over 13 amino acids. Trimming removed 2 bases at V and 5 bases at J, with 9 bases between. The germline V gene has CDR1 ENHRY and CDR2 SYGVKD. This CDR3 reads CAISEGRGYGYTF. CDR3 nucleotides: TGTGCCATCAGTGAGGGAAGGGGGTATGGCTACACCTTC.

This chain uses TRBV9 with TRBJ2-3; D might be TRBD2 (5 bases). The CDR3 totals 18 residues. V lost 0 bases and J lost 3, with 20 bases in between. Germline V gene lookup returns CDR1 SGDLS and CDR2 YYNGEE. The CDR3 sequence is CASSVAAGGPGGTDTQYF. CDR3 in DNA: TGTGCCAGCAGCGTAGCGGCGGGCGGACCAGGAGGAACAGATACGCAGTATTTT.

V gene TRBV5-4 combines with J gene TRBJ1-1; TRBD1 matches at 8 bases. Germline-derived CDR1 and CDR2 are SGHNT and YYREEE (reference sequence). The CDR3 consists of 16 residues. The ends lost 0 bases at V and 1 base at J; junction bases unmatched: 5. CDR3 nucleotide sequence: TGTGCCAGCAGCTTGGTCTGGGGGACAGGGAACACTGAAGCTTTCTTT. It yields the protein CASSLVWGTGNTEAFF.

As concerns this clone: An end of the junction differs from the germline gene, which may be a read error. V and J are TRBV7-7 and TRBJ1-2; no reliable D call. Per the germline V gene, CDR1 is SSHAT and CDR2 is FNYEAQ (reference sequence). The CDR3 sequence is 17 residues long. CDR3 in DNA: TGTGCTAGCAGTAGCCGGGGTGCCGGGCAAGCTAACTATGGCTACACCTTC. This sequence encodes CASSSRGAGQANYGYTF.

The J gene is TRBJ2-1, the V gene TRBV28; 7 nucleotides line up with TRBD2. The V gene end was trimmed by 3 bases and the J gene end by 4 bases; junction bases not matched to a gene: 12. The CDR3 has 17 residues. In germline, CDR1 is MDHEN, CDR2 SYDVKM. The DNA for the CDR3 is TGTGCCAGCAGTTTGTCCCTAGCGGCTACCCATTACAATGAGCAGTTCTTC. It encodes CASSLSLAATHYNEQFF.

The chain couples TRBV5-1 to TRBJ2-5, with TRBD2 matching over 8 bases. This CDR3 spans 16 amino acids. CDR1 and CDR2 (germline): SGHRS, YFSETQ. Unmatched junction bases numbered 10, after V lost 3 bases and J lost 3 bases. CDR3 in amino acids: CASSSGGRTTEETQYF. Here the CDR3 DNA reads TGCGCCAGCAGCTCCGGCGGGAGGACTACCGAAGAGACCCAGTACTTC.

The J gene is TRBJ1-2, the V gene TRBV6-5, with 7 bases matching TRBD1. The length of the CDR3 is 11 residues. Trimming at V came to 6 bases and at J to 7 bases, leaving 2 bases not matched to a gene. Germline CDR1 MNHEY, CDR2 SVGAGI. CDR3 loop: CASRTGPGYTF. The DNA of the CDR3 is TGTGCCAGCAGGACAGGGCCTGGCTACACCTTC.

A few counts support this clone. V is TRBV6-1 and J is TRBJ1-5; D gene uncertain. Trimming stripped 2 bases from V and 0 bases from J, with 14 bases between. The CDR3 extends over 17 amino acids. The germline V gene encodes CDR1 MNHNS and CDR2 SASEGT. For the CDR3, the DNA is TGTGCCAGCAGTGAAAGAATCGTGGCTATTAGCAATCAGCCCCAGCATTTT. Translating it yields CASSERIVAISNQPQHF.

The CDR3 loop reads CASTPGGTVSEAFF. DNA for the CDR3: TGTGCCAGCACCCCAGGGGGGACAGTTAGTGAAGCTTTCTTT. The chain carries TRBV6-5 and TRBJ1-1; 7 nucleotides line up with TRBD1. Germline CDR1 reads MNHEY; CDR2 reads SVGAGI. CDR3 length: 14 residues. The junction had 12 bases not matched to a gene; V was cut back by 7 bases and J by 7 bases.

This chain uses TRBV5-1 with TRBJ1-2; 7 nucleotides line up with TRBD1. The CDR3 extends over 12 amino acids. The junction had 6 bases not matched to a gene; V was cut back by 5 bases and J by 8 bases. CDR1 is SGHRS, CDR2 YFSETQ, per germline. Here the CDR3 DNA reads TGCGCCAGCAGACTTACAGGGGACGGCTACACCTTC. Translated: CASRLTGDGYTF.

The chain employs TRBV7-2 and TRBJ2-2; D is undetermined. This CDR3 has 13 residues. The germline CDR1 and CDR2 sequences are SGHTA and FQGNSA. V was clipped by 4 bases and J by 8 bases, with 11 bases between them. CDR3 nucleotide sequence: TGTGCCAGCAGCTCCCGATTGGAGGGGGAGCTGTTTTTT. Translation: CASSSRLEGELFF.

This chain links TRBV6-5 with TRBJ2-7; D is uncertain. CDR1 is MNHEY and CDR2 is SVGAGI in the germline V gene. The CDR3 has 12 residues. V lost 8 bases to trimming and J lost 2 bases, with 10 bases between them. CDR3 loop: CASGSVAYEQYF. In DNA form, the CDR3 reads TGTGCCAGCGGTTCAGTTGCCTACGAGCAGTACTTC.

The V gene is TRBV19, the J gene TRBJ2-7; 9 bases line up with TRBD1. The CDR3 has 14 residues. From germline, CDR1 is LNHDA and CDR2 SQIVND (reference sequence). V lost 5 bases and J lost 7; bases outside the gene matches: 9. CDR3 protein: CASSVDRGTGEQYF. Here the CDR3 DNA reads TGTGCCAGTAGTGTGGACAGGGGAACCGGTGAGCAGTACTTC.

Worth noting for this clone: Lacking the conserved final phenylalanine or tryptophan, this CDR3 likely reflects a read error. The limits of the CDR3 on the DNA are not certain, so only TCRdb's listed CDR3 is given. This chain uses TRBV11-3 with TRBJ1-2. CDR1 and CDR2 from the germline V gene are SGHNT and YENEEA. The CDR3 is 13 residues long, counting both termini. CDR3 loop: CASSLVRARRVVV.

This sequence joins TRBV4-2 and TRBJ2-1, with 11 bases lining up with TRBD2. Germline loops: CDR1 LGHNA, CDR2 YNFKEQ. CDR3 length: 16 amino acids. With 3 bases clipped from V and 7 bases from J, the junction kept 8 bases outside the gene matches. This CDR3 reads CASSQELAGAKNEQFF. The DNA of the CDR3 is TGTGCCAGCAGCCAGGAACTAGCGGGAGCGAAAAATGAGCAGTTCTTC.

This chain joins TRBV2 and TRBJ2-5; 10 nucleotides line up with TRBD2. V was clipped by 1 base and J by 5 bases; unmatched bases: 7. Germline lookup yields CDR1 SNHLY and CDR2 FYNNEI. This CDR3 spans 16 amino acids. The CDR3 sequence is CASSEGPAGGGETQYF. Written as DNA, the CDR3 is TGTGCCAGCAGTGAAGGCCCAGCGGGGGGGGGTGAGACCCAGTACTTC.